These 30 T cell receptor beta chains were all obtained from the same sample, sequenced in a study of cytomegalovirus exposure and HLA in healthy donors. Primers: 60 Vbeta forward and 13 Jbeta reverse. Sequenced by immunoSEQ multiplex PCR; TCRdb stores in-frame clones only, minus some. Among 150,000 or so clones listed, 70% to 85% were seen once. Material for sequencing was PBMCs. These receptors all stem from a woman between 40 and 55 years old in good health and CMV-seronegative.

The chain has TRBV30 and TRBJ1-2; a possible D gene is TRBD1 (6 bases). The V end lost 0 bases, the J end lost 1 base, and 24 bases lay between the germline ends. The CDR3 is 19 amino acids. Germline CDR1 is GTSNPN and CDR2 is SVGIG (reference sequence). The DNA of the CDR3 is TGTGCCTGGAGTGTATACGGACGACAGGAAATAGGCTATAACTATGGCTACACCTTC. Protein product: CAWSVYGRQEIGYNYGYTF.

V is TRBV5-6 and J is TRBJ2-5; no definite D call. The V end lost 1 base, the J end lost 5 bases, and 9 bases lay between the germline ends. This CDR3 contains 13 residues. CDR1 is SGHDT, CDR2 YYEEEE, per germline. This chain's CDR3 is CASSLQAPETQYF. The CDR3, as DNA: TGTGCCAGCAGCTTGCAGGCTCCGGAGACCCAGTACTTC.

The chain uses TRBV7-2 and TRBJ2-2; 8 bases line up with TRBD2. The V segment lost 5 bases and the J segment 1 base; nucleotides outside the gene matches: 3. This CDR3 region has 15 residues. Germline V CDR1 and CDR2: SGHTA, FQGNSA. The CDR3 DNA reads as TGTGCCAGCAGCCGAAGCGGGAGGAACACCGGGGAGCTGTTTTTT. Its protein product is CASSRSGRNTGELFF.

The chain joins TRBV10-3 to TRBJ1-2, with a possible D match to TRBD1 (6 bases). Trimming removed 6 bases from V and 2 bases from J, with 13 bases in between. This CDR3 is built from 14 residues. Germline lookup yields CDR1 ENHRY and CDR2 SYGVKD. This CDR3 reads CAISLTGGNYGYTF. In DNA form, the CDR3 reads TGTGCCATCAGCCTGACAGGTGGCAACTATGGCTACACCTTC.

The gene calls are TRBV10-3 and TRBJ1-2; 8 nucleotides line up with TRBD1. The J segment lost 2 bases and the V segment lost 5 bases, leaving 7 bases of the junction unmatched. The length of the CDR3 is 15 residues. Germline V gives CDR1 ENHRY, CDR2 SYGVKD. Here the CDR3 reads CAISITGGANYGYTF. The CDR3 region has the DNA TGTGCCATCAGTATAACAGGGGGGGCGAACTATGGCTACACCTTC.

This clone was picked up a small number of times. DNA of the CDR3: TGTGCCAGCAGCAAACTAGCGGGAAAATACAATGAGCAGTTCTTC. Protein: CASSKLAGKYNEQFF. The chain recombines TRBV5-4 with TRBJ2-1, with 10 bases matching TRBD2. Trimming cost V 4 bases and J 4 bases; bases outside gene matches: 5. The germline gives CDR1 SGHNT, CDR2 YYREEE (reference sequence). The CDR3 runs 15 residues.

The chain joins TRBV5-4 to TRBJ2-1; weak D call: TRBD2 (5 bases). The germline V gene encodes CDR1 SGHNT and CDR2 YYREEE (reference sequence). V was shortened by 3 bases and J by 0 bases, with 10 bases between the two germline ends. The CDR3 is made up of 15 amino acids. The DNA of the CDR3 is TGTGCCAGCAGCTCTCTTCGGGACTCCTACAATGAGCAGTTCTTC. Translating gives CASSSLRDSYNEQFF. The whole variable domain, remainder taken from reference TRBV5-4 and TRBJ2-1, is ETGVTQSPTHLIKTRGQQVTLRCSSQSGHNTVSWYQQALGQGPQFIFQYYREEENGRGNFPPRFSGLQFPNYSSELNVNALELDDSALYLCASSSLRDSYNEQFFGPGTRLTVL.

This clone turned up a few times. This chain connects TRBV7-3 to TRBJ1-5; D gene unclear. V lost 2 bases and J lost 4, with 6 bases in between. Germline V gene lookup returns CDR1 SGHTA and CDR2 FQGTGA. The CDR3 has 13 amino acids. For the CDR3, the DNA is TGTGCCAGCAGCTTAGGCTTGAATCAGCCCCAGCATTTT. It codes for CASSLGLNQPQHF.

V usage is TRBV7-8 and J usage is TRBJ1-5; no clear D gene. V lost 8 bases and J 0 bases, leaving 8 bases between the germline ends. This CDR3 has 13 amino acids. Germline CDR1 reads SGHVS; CDR2 reads FQNEAQ. The CDR3 sequence: CASGQDSNQPQHF. CDR3 bases: TGTGCCAGCGGGCAGGATAGCAATCAGCCCCAGCATTTT.

J is TRBJ1-5 and V is TRBV6-5; tentative D call: TRBD1 (5 bases). Germline loops: CDR1 MNHEY, CDR2 SVGAGI. This CDR3 comprises 14 residues. The V end was cut by 6 bases, the J end by 5 bases, with 14 bases between. The CDR3 here is CASSNSLGDQPQHF. In nucleotides, the CDR3 is TGTGCCAGCAGCAACTCCTTAGGGGATCAGCCCCAGCATTTT.

The chain recombines TRBV9 with TRBJ1-1, with D hard to call. Germline V lookup: CDR1 SGDLS, CDR2 YYNGEE. This CDR3 is built from 15 residues. The germline V and J ends were trimmed by 4 bases and 0 bases, with 13 bases remaining between them. The CDR3 sequence: CASSTRGGLNTEAFF. DNA for the CDR3: TGTGCCAGCAGCACCCGGGGTGGGTTGAACACTGAAGCTTTCTTT.

The chain is built from TRBV9 and TRBJ2-7, with 12 nucleotides matching TRBD1. The CDR3 contains 16 residues. Germline loops: CDR1 SGDLS, CDR2 YYNGEE. Losses at the gene ends were 0 bases for V and 3 bases for J; bases not matched to a gene: 4. The CDR3 nucleotides are TGTGCCAGCAGCGTAGGGGACAGGGGGCGAGGCTACGAGCAGTACTTC. Its protein is CASSVGDRGRGYEQYF.

This chain's CDR3 is CASSIEGLVAANEQFF. The CDR3 DNA sequence: TGTGCCAGTAGTATAGAAGGGTTAGTAGCGGCTAATGAGCAGTTCTTC. V gene TRBV19 combines with J gene TRBJ2-1, with D possibly TRBD2 on 6 matching bases. The CDR3 has 16 amino acids. Trimming took 0 bases from V and 7 from J, leaving 16 bases between them. Germline CDR1 is LNHDA and CDR2 is SQIVND (reference sequence).

CDR3 sequence (DNA): TGTGCCAGCAGTGTACAGGGGGGTGAGCAGTACTTC. Protein product: CASSVQGGEQYF. The chain carries TRBV27 and TRBJ2-7; 8 positions match TRBD1. The CDR3 runs to 12 residues. Per the germline V gene, CDR1 is MNHEY and CDR2 is SMNVEV (reference sequence). J was trimmed by 7 bases and V by 5 bases; bases with no gene match: 4.

The chain recombines TRBV5-6 with TRBJ1-5; D gene uncertain. The CDR3 spans 15 residues. Germline V CDR1 and CDR2: SGHDT, YYEEEE. V lost 2 bases and J lost 0, with 9 bases in between. The CDR3 coding sequence is TGTGCCAGCAGCTTTGAAGCTTATAGCAATCAGCCCCAGCATTTT. Amino acids: CASSFEAYSNQPQHF.

The gene calls are TRBV5-1 and TRBJ1-1, with D perhaps TRBD1 (6 bases). CDR1 is SGHRS, CDR2 YFSETQ, per germline. V lost 1 base and J 2 bases, leaving 12 bases between the germline ends. This CDR3 has 15 amino acids. CDR3 loop: CASSLRGQRNTEAFF. In nucleotides, the CDR3 is TGCGCCAGCAGCTTGCGAGGACAGAGAAACACTGAAGCTTTCTTT.

V and J are TRBV14 and TRBJ2-6; D may be TRBD1 (5 bases). Germline CDR1 SGHDN, CDR2 FVKESK. Trimming shortened V by 4 bases and J by 2 bases, and 6 bases separated the two germline ends. This CDR3 region has 14 residues. The CDR3 DNA follows: TGTGCCAGCAGCCTGGACACTGGGGCCAACGTCCTGACTTTC. Its translation: CASSLDTGANVLTF. The whole variable domain, filled in from reference TRBV14 and TRBJ2-6, reads EAGVTQFPSHSVIEKGQTVTLRCDPISGHDNLYWYRRVMGKEIKFLLHFVKESKQDESGMPNNRFLAERTGGTYSTLKVQPAELEDSGVYFCASSLDTGANVLTFGAGSRLTVL.

The V gene is TRBV7-6, the J gene TRBJ2-7; tentative D call: TRBD2 (5 bases). V was trimmed by 1 base and J by 5 bases, leaving 15 bases between them. The CDR3 totals 15 residues. In germline, CDR1 is SGHVS, CDR2 FNYEAQ. Here the CDR3 DNA reads TGTGCCAGCAGCTTAGGAGGCAGGACTCTCCACGAGCAGTACTTC. Protein sequence: CASSLGGRTLHEQYF.

V usage is TRBV18 and J usage is TRBJ2-6; 9 bases map to TRBD1. This CDR3 spans 17 amino acids. CDR1 KGHSH and CDR2 LQKENI come from the germline V gene. V was pared by 3 bases and J by 4 bases, with 7 bases of the junction left unmatched. In nucleotides, the CDR3 is TGTGCCAGCTCACCGACAGGGGGTTTCGCCGGGGCCAACGTCCTGACTTTC. It codes for CASSPTGGFAGANVLTF.

The chain joins TRBV9 to TRBJ2-1, with 8 bases matching TRBD2. The CDR3 loop spans 16 amino acids. Germline V gene lookup returns CDR1 SGDLS and CDR2 YYNGEE. V was pared by 3 bases and J by 2 bases, with 7 bases of the junction left unmatched. The CDR3 DNA sequence: TGTGCCAGCAGCGGTAATCGGGGGGGCGCCTACAATGAGCAGTTCTTC. It is translated as CASSGNRGGAYNEQFF.

The V call is TRBV4-2, the J call TRBJ2-2; 8 positions match TRBD2. The CDR3 covers 18 residues. Germline CDR1 reads LGHNA; CDR2 reads YNFKEQ. The J segment lost 0 bases and the V segment lost 0 bases, leaving 6 bases of the junction unmatched. CDR3 coding DNA: TGTGCCAGCAGCCAAGATACTAGCGGATTTGCGAACACCGGGGAGCTGTTTTTT. Its translation is CASSQDTSGFANTGELFF.

This clone was recorded once. The rearrangement links TRBV19 to TRBJ2-7, with TRBD2 matching 14 bases. V lost 9 bases, J lost 3 bases, and 4 bases stayed unmatched. The V gene's germline CDR1 is LNHDA and CDR2 SQIVND (reference sequence). This CDR3 has 14 amino acids. The CDR3 DNA sequence: TGTGCCAGCAGGGGACTAGCGGGAGTCTACGAGCAGTACTTC. Amino acid sequence: CASRGLAGVYEQYF.

This clone was picked up a small number of times. The chain links TRBV30 to TRBJ1-2; D not certain. The CDR3 has 13 residues. Trimming pared 7 bases from V and 8 bases from J, leaving 20 bases between. CDR1 GTSNPN and CDR2 SVGIG come from the germline V gene (reference sequence). The CDR3 nucleotides are TGTGCCTTCGGACTGGGAAGTCATTTCGGCTACACCTTC. Translated: CAFGLGSHFGYTF.

V usage is TRBV15 and J usage is TRBJ2-1; 11 bases line up with TRBD1. The V gene end was trimmed by 6 bases and the J gene end by 5 bases; junction bases not matched to a gene: 6. CDR1 and CDR2 (germline): LNHNV, YYDKDF (reference sequence). The CDR3 totals 15 residues. CDR3 residues: CATSSDRGLNNEQFF. The CDR3, as DNA: TGTGCCACCAGTTCGGACAGGGGGCTCAACAATGAGCAGTTCTTC.

J is TRBJ2-7 and V is TRBV11-2; weak D call: TRBD1 (6 bases). V lost 0 bases to trimming and J lost 4 bases, with 10 bases between them. Germline V CDR1 and CDR2: SGHAT, FQNNGV. CDR3 length equals 14 residues. CDR3 sequence (DNA): TGTGCCAGCAGCTTAGATGACAGGACGTACGAGCAGTACTTC. It encodes CASSLDDRTYEQYF.

The chain couples TRBV7-2 to TRBJ2-7, with a possible D match to TRBD1 (5 bases). CDR1 and CDR2 (germline): SGHTA, FQGNSA. Trimming cost V 5 bases and J 1 base, with 15 bases left between them. The CDR3 is made up of 15 amino acids. CDR3 amino acids: CASSHRQGKSYEQYF. DNA of the CDR3: TGTGCCAGCAGCCATCGGCAGGGAAAGTCCTACGAGCAGTACTTC. The variable domain in full, with the rest retrieved from reference TRBV7-2 and TRBJ2-7, is GAGVSQSPSNKVTEKGKDVELRCDPISGHTALYWYRQSLGQGLEFLIYFQGNSAPDKSGLPSDRFSAERTGGSVSTLTIQRTQQEDSAVYLCASSHRQGKSYEQYFGPGTRLTVT.

This clone turned up a few times. The V gene is TRBV2, the J gene TRBJ2-1; 7 bases match TRBD1. Germline lookup yields CDR1 SNHLY and CDR2 FYNNEI. J gave up 8 bases and V 3 bases, and 4 bases lay outside the gene matches. This CDR3 is 13 amino acids long. The CDR3 DNA is TGTGCCAGCAGTGATGGGGACAGCCATGAGCAGTTCTTC. The encoded protein is CASSDGDSHEQFF. The variable domain in full, with the rest retrieved from reference TRBV2 and TRBJ2-1, is EPEVTQTPSHQVTQMGQEVILRCVPISNHLYFYWYRQILGQKVEFLVSFYNNEISEKSEIFDDQFSVERPDGSNFTLKIRSTKLEDSAMYFCASSDGDSHEQFFGPGTRLTVL.

This sequence joins TRBV7-7 and TRBJ2-6; D gene ambiguous. This CDR3 has 15 amino acids. Germline CDR1 SSHAT, CDR2 FNYEAQ (reference sequence). V was cut by 1 base and J by 1 base, with 5 bases left in between. The CDR3 DNA is TGTGCCAGCAGCTTAGACACGTCTGGGGCCAACGTCCTGACTTTC. Translating gives CASSLDTSGANVLTF.

The chain is built from TRBV28 and TRBJ2-7; TRBD2 matches 8 bases. Germline values: CDR1 MDHEN, CDR2 SYDVKM. The J segment lost 4 bases and the V segment lost 7 bases, leaving 9 bases of the junction unmatched. The CDR3 totals 14 residues. The CDR3 DNA sequence: TGTGCCAGCACCGAGGCGCTAGCGGGTTACGAGCAGTACTTC. Amino acid sequence: CASTEALAGYEQYF.

This clone was seen just once. This rearrangement joins TRBV28 to TRBJ2-7; D uncertain. This CDR3 has 15 residues. Trimming shortened V by 1 base and J by 1 base, and 11 bases separated the two germline ends. The germline V gene has CDR1 MDHEN and CDR2 SYDVKM. The CDR3 protein is CASSLSRLASYEQYF. The CDR3 nucleotides are TGTGCCAGCAGTTTATCCAGGTTGGCTTCCTACGAGCAGTACTTC.